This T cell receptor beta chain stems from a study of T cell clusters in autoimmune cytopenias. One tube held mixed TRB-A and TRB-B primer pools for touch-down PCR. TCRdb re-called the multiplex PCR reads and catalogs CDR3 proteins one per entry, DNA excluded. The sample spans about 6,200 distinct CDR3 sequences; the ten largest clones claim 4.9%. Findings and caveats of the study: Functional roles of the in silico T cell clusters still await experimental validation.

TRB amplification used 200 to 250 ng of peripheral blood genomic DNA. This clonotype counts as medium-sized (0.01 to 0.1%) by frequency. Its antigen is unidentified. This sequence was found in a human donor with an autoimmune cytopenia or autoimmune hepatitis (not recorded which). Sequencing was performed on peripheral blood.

The CDR3 spells CASSYLGTGTLNYGYTF. The chain links TRBV6-5 to TRBJ1-2; TCRdb selects TRBD1, and the lack of DNA leaves this call unchecked. The CDR3 is 17 amino acids. The germline V gene encodes CDR1 MNHEY and CDR2 SVGAGI.